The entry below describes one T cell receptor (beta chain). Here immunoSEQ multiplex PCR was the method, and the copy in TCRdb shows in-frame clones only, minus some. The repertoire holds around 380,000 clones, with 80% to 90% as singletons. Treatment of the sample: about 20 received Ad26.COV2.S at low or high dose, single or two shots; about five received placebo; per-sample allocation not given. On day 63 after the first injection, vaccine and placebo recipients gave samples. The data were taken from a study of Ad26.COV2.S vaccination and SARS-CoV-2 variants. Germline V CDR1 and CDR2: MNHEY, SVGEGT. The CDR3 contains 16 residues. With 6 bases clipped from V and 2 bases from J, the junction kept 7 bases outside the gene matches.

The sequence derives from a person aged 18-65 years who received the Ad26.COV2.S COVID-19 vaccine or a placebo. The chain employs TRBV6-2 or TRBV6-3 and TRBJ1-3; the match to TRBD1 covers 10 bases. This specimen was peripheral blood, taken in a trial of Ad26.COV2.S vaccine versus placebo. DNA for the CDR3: TGTGCCAGCAGCCCTCGGACAGGGGGACCTGGAAACACCATATATTTT. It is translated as CASSPRTGGPGNTIYF.